The rows below give T cell receptor beta chains drawn from one sample of a study of response to subunit inactivated influenza vaccine. TCRdb re-analysed the RT-PCR reads in MiXCR, keeping a single row per CDR3 protein. The sample yields hundreds of thousands of distinct CDR3 sequences, more than 11% seen once. Sequenced here: PBMCs from blood, sampled less than 15 days before vaccination. Every receptor here comes from a man aged 45-65 years who received an inactivated influenza vaccine. Both conserved end residues are part of each CDR3. The D gene is left open where the match is weak. Only part of the rows carry a size: once, few, many, or a class if the clone is expanded.

clone size | J gene | D gene | V gene | CDR3 protein | CDR3 DNA
few | TRBJ2-7 | . | TRBV28 | CASGSLDYEQYF | TGTGCCAGCGGTTCTCTAGACTACGAGCAGTACTTC
few | TRBJ2-7 | TRBD1 | TRBV12-3/TRBV12-4 | CASGPGQNYEQYF | TGTGCCAGCGGACCGGGACAGAACTACGAGCAGTACTTC
few | TRBJ2-1 | TRBD2 | TRBV7-8 | CASSSGTTAGNEQFF | TGTGCCAGCAGCTCGGGGACTACTGCAGGTAATGAGCAGTTCTTC
many | TRBJ2-1 | TRBD1 | TRBV7-9 | CASSQLLGTGDSLSYNEQFF | TGTGCCAGCAGCCAACTCCTAGGGACAGGGGACTCGCTCTCCTACAATGAGCAGTTCTTC
few | TRBJ2-2 | TRBD1 | TRBV12-3/TRBV12-4 | CASRTGDRANTGELFF | TGTGCCAGCAGAACTGGGGACAGGGCGAACACCGGGGAGCTGTTTTTT
. | TRBJ2-5 | . | TRBV6-1 | CASRQEGRGQETQYF | TGTGCCAGCAGGCAGGAGGGCCGGGGGCAAGAGACCCAGTACTTC
. | TRBJ2-3 | . | TRBV24-1 | CATSDPPGTAQYF | TGTGCCACCAGTGATCCCCCCGGGACCGCGCAGTATTTT
few | TRBJ1-1 | TRBD1 | TRBV6-2/TRBV6-3 | CASSFRQGEAFF | TGTGCCAGCAGTTTCCGACAGGGTGAAGCTTTCTTT
few | TRBJ2-1 | . | TRBV12-3/TRBV12-4 | CASSPIAHSSYNEQFF | TGTGCCAGCAGCCCAATTGCTCATAGCTCCTACAATGAGCAGTTCTTC
few | TRBJ2-2 | TRBD2 | TRBV20-1 | CSASAGGPKTGELFF | TGCAGTGCTAGCGCGGGAGGGCCGAAAACCGGGGAGCTGTTTTTT
. | TRBJ2-7 | TRBD2 | TRBV29-1 | CSVAGAGEQYF | TGCAGCGTAGCGGGAGCTGGCGAGCAGTACTTC
. | TRBJ2-7 | . | TRBV19 | CASSAAASYEQYF | TGTGCCAGTAGTGCTGCGGCATCCTACGAGCAGTACTTC
few | TRBJ2-1 | TRBD2 | TRBV20-1 | CSEAKASGGYNEQFF | TGCAGTGAGGCGAAGGCTAGCGGGGGCTACAATGAGCAGTTCTTC
. | TRBJ2-2 | . | TRBV5-1 | CASSLDNPNTGELFF | TGCGCCAGCAGCTTGGATAATCCGAACACCGGGGAGCTGTTTTTT